This T cell receptor (beta chain) was captured in a study of T cells after posttransplantation cyclophosphamide. Cyclophosphamide on days +3 and +4 followed busulfan-fludarabine conditioning and a marrow graft. Comment on this clone: Antigen: not known.

The method was immunoSEQ multiplex PCR; TCRdb's version includes in-frame clones alone and lacks a portion of them. The sample holds some 7,000 clones; around 94% are singletons and the top ten take roughly 4.1%. Germline CDR1 is LNHDA and CDR2 is SQIVND (reference sequence). This CDR3 contains 16 residues. The junction had 8 bases not matched to a gene; V was cut back by 4 bases and J by 3 bases. Study-wide results and limits: Recipient CMV seropositivity and CMV reactivation strongly tracked TRB clonality. Donor CD8+ memory clones often dominated recipient blood repertoires at later times.

V and J are TRBV19 and TRBJ2-3; 9 nucleotides line up with TRBD1. Source: CD8+ T cells sorted from blood, taken after allogeneic stem cell transplant with posttransplant cyclophosphamide. The TCR comes from a male patient aged 55 to 69 who received an allogeneic stem cell transplant from a related donor and was CMV-positive. T cells may partly derive from the graft donor. The DNA for the CDR3 is TGTGCCAGTAGTAACCCGGACAGGGGAAGGACAGATACGCAGTATTTT. It translates to CASSNPDRGRTDTQYF.